The sequence of this T cell receptor (beta chain) was determined in a study of cytomegalovirus exposure and HLA in healthy donors. The CDR3 spans 15 residues. J lost 2 bases, V lost 6 bases, and 7 bases had no gene match. Germline CDR1 MGHDK, CDR2 SYGVNS. For this clone: Its target is unknown.

Overall study findings and caveats: A few V segments could not be told apart, such as TRBV6-2 and TRBV6-3, and were left out.

The PCR made use of 60 Vbeta and 13 Jbeta primers. The assay was immunoSEQ multiplex PCR, and TCRdb's table has in-frame clones only and misses some. The profile covers 150,000 to 200,000 clones, with roughly 80% appearing a single time and 0.2% to 0.3% taken by the ten largest. The V call is TRBV25-1, the J call TRBJ2-5; 9 nucleotides align to TRBD1. The source is a boy between 5 and 17 years old in good health and CMV-seronegative. The sequenced sample consisted of PBMCs. The CDR3: CASSYRGRGQETQYF. As DNA, the CDR3 is TGTGCCAGCAGCTACAGGGGGCGCGGGCAAGAGACCCAGTACTTC.